The T cell receptor (beta chain) described here comes from a study of blood T cells in healthy people across ages. A second PCR, run for roughly 7 to 11 cycles, used a sample-barcoded 5' primer plus a J-beta primer mix. TCRdb recomputed calls from the 5' RACE reads with MiXCR, one row per CDR3 protein. Of about 760,000 distinct CDR3 sequences detected, 25% appear once; the ten largest clones hold 9.4%. V gave up 6 bases and J gave up 8 bases, with 14 bases separating them. This CDR3 spans 12 amino acids. The germline V gene encodes CDR1 MDHEN and CDR2 SYDVKM. This clonotype was seen more than once but under ten times. These data were also filed under a second study, of T cells of mothers and their children.

Sequenced material: blood. The chain combines TRBV28 with TRBJ2-7, with a weak D call TRBD2 (6 bases). The clonotype originates from a boy younger than 18 in good health. CDR3 sequence reads: CASSSRGTKQYF. CDR3 DNA sequence: TGTGCCAGCAGCTCGCGCGGGACCAAGCAGTACTTC. Full variable domain (remainder filled in from reference TRBV28 and TRBJ2-7): DVKVTQSSRYLVKRTGEKVFLECVQDMDHENMFWYRQDPGLGLRLIYFSYDVKMKEKGDIPEGYSVSREKKERFSLILESASTNQTSMYLCASSSRGTKQYFGPGTRLTVT.